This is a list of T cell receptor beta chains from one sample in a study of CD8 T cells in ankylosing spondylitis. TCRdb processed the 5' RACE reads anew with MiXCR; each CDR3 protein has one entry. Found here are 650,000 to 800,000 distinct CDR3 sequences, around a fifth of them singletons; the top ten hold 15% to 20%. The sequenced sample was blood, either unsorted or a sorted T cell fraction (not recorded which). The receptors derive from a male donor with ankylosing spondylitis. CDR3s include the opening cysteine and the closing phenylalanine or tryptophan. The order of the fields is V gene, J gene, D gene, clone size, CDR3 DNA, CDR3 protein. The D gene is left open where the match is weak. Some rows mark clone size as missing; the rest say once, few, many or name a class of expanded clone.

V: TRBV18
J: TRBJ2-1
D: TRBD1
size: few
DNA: TGTGCCAGCTCACCAGGCCAGGGGGCGTGGAATGAGCAGTTCTTC
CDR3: CASSPGQGAWNEQFF

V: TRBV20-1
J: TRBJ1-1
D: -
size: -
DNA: TGCAGTGCCCTCCCCGTGAACACTGAAGCTTTCTTT
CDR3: CSALPVNTEAFF

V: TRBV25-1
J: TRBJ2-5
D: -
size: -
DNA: TGTGCCAGCGCACGTTGGGAGGCGGACCAAGAGACCCAGTACTTC
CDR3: CASARWEADQETQYF

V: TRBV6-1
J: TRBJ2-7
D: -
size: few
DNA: TGTGCCAGCAGCCCCCGCAGGCCGGGTTACGAGCAGTACTTC
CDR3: CASSPRRPGYEQYF

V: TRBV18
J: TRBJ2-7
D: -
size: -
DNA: TGTGCCAGCACCACGTTAGACAGTCCCGCCTCCTACGAGCAGTACTTC
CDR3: CASTTLDSPASYEQYF

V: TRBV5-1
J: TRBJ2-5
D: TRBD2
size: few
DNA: TGCGCCAGCAGCACCCGACTAGCGGGGGGGAATCTGGAGACCCAGTACTTC
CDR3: CASSTRLAGGNLETQYF

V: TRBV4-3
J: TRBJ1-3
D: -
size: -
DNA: TGCGCCAGCAGCCAAGGGCCCCGGACAGACTCTGGAAACACCATATATTTT
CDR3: CASSQGPRTDSGNTIYF

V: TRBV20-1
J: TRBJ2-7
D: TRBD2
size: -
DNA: TGCAGTGCTATGCGGGGGGGGTACGAGCAGTACTTC
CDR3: CSAMRGGYEQYF

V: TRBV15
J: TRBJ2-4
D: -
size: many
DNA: TGTGCCACCAGCACAGCCAAAAACATTCAGTACTTC
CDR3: CATSTAKNIQYF

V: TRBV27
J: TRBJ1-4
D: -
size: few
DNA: TGTGCCAGCAGTTGGGGGGCTAATGAAAAACTGTTTTTT
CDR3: CASSWGANEKLFF

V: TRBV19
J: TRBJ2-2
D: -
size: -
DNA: TGTGCCAGCCTTTACGCCGGGGAGCTGTTTTTT
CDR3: CASLYAGELFF

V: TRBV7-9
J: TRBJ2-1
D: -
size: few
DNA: TGTGCCAGCAGCCCATCGATCGGGGGGCCCCTCAATGAGCAGTTCTTC
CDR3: CASSPSIGGPLNEQFF

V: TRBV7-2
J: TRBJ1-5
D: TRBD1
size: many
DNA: TGTGCCAGCAGCCCGACAGGGAACAATCAGCCCCAGCATTTT
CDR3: CASSPTGNNQPQHF